The T cell receptor (beta chain) described here comes from a study of T cell clonotyping in hematopoietic cell transplantation. As concerns this clone: As yet, its antigen is unknown.

General study results and limits: Without cell sorting, CD4 versus CD8 contributions remain unresolved.

CDR1 is SGDLS and CDR2 is YYNGEE in the germline V gene. The CDR3 spans 16 residues. V lost 0 bases to trimming and J lost 7 bases, with 20 bases between them. Data came from immunoSEQ multiplex PCR; TCRdb stores just in-frame clones and leaves some out. The table has over 35,000 clones, 80% to 90% seen once. The specimen sequenced was peripheral blood mononuclear cells. This rearrangement joins TRBV9 to TRBJ2-7; D not certain. The clonotype was recovered from a middle-aged woman in good health. Some clones in this sample may be carry-over from other donors' samples. CDR3 nucleotide sequence: TGTGCCAGCAGCGTAGCGGTCGGGCCAGATCTTGGGGAGCAGTACTTC. Residues: CASSVAVGPDLGEQYF. Based on the CDR3 plus reference TRBV9 and TRBJ2-7, the full variable domain is DSGVTQTPKHLITATGQRVTLRCSPRSGDLSVYWYQQSLDQGLQFLIQYYNGEERAKGNILERFSAQQFPDLHSELNLSSLELGDSALYFCASSVAVGPDLGEQYFGPGTRLTVT.